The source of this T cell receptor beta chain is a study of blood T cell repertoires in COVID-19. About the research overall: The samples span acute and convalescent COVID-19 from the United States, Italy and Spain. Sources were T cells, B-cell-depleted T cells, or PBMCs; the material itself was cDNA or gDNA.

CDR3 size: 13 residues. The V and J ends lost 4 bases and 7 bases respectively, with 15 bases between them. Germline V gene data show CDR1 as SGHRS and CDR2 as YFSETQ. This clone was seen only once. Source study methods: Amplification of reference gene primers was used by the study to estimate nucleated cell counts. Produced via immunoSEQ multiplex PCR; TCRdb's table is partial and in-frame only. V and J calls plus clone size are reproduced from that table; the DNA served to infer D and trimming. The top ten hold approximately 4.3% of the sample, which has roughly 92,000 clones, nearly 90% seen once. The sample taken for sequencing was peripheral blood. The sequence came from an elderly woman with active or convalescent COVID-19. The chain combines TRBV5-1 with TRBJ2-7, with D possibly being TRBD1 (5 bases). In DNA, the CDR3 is TGCGCCAGCAGCCGAACCTCAGGGCGTGAGCAGTACTTC. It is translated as CASSRTSGREQYF.